These T cell receptor beta chains were read from a single sample in a study of cytomegalovirus exposure and HLA in healthy donors. Repertoires were generated with immunoSEQ multiplex PCR, while TCRdb's copy carries only in-frame clones and drops some. Of 170,000 or so clones in the sample, around 80% are singletons; the top ten hold around 6.5%. Sequencing used PBMCs. These receptors were obtained from a male donor in good health and CMV-seropositive. The CDR3 runs from the conserved cysteine through the conserved F or W. D genes are given only for firm matches. Rows may omit the clone size; those that give it use once, few, many or a size class.

V	D	size	J	CDR3	DNA
TRBV6-5	TRBD1	-	TRBJ1-3	CASTQRQGSGNTIYF	TGTGCCAGCACTCAGCGACAGGGCTCTGGAAACACCATATATTTT
TRBV7-7	-	-	TRBJ2-1	CASSLEHYNEQFF	TGTGCTAGCAGCTTAGAGCACTACAATGAGCAGTTCTTC
TRBV5-1	TRBD1	-	TRBJ2-6	CASSLGTGGAGANVLTF	TGCGCCAGCAGCCTAGGGACAGGGGGCGCTGGGGCCAACGTCCTGACTTTC
TRBV9	TRBD2	-	TRBJ2-1	CASSVPSPGLAGGNSYNEQFF	TGTGCCAGCAGCGTTCCCTCGCCGGGACTAGCGGGGGGAAACTCCTACAATGAGCAGTTCTTC
TRBV10-2	TRBD2	-	TRBJ2-1	CASSLTSGIRVGNEQFF	TGCGCCAGCAGCCTGACTAGCGGGATTAGGGTAGGCAATGAGCAGTTCTTC
TRBV25-1	-	-	TRBJ2-5	CASSESDSQETQYF	TGTGCCAGCAGTGAATCGGACAGCCAAGAGACCCAGTACTTC
TRBV27	TRBD2	-	TRBJ2-7	CASSLGTSGAYEQYF	TGTGCCAGCAGTTTAGGGACTAGCGGGGCCTACGAGCAGTACTTC
TRBV18	-	-	TRBJ1-2	CASSPLPDVGVHGYTF	TGTGCCAGCTCACCGCTTCCGGATGTAGGGGTACATGGCTACACCTTC
TRBV6-1	TRBD1	-	TRBJ2-6	CASSGDRAGANVLTF	TGTGCCAGCAGTGGAGACAGGGCTGGGGCCAACGTCCTGACTTTC
TRBV30	TRBD2	-	TRBJ2-1	CAWKRREVSYNEQFF	TGTGCCTGGAAGAGGCGGGAGGTTTCCTACAATGAGCAGTTCTTC
TRBV6-1	-	-	TRBJ2-2	CASSETGGSTGELFF	TGTGCCAGCAGTGAAACCGGGGGTTCCACCGGGGAGCTGTTTTTT
TRBV13	TRBD2	-	TRBJ2-7	CASSPYGRSYEQYF	TGTGCCAGCAGCCCCTACGGGAGGTCCTACGAGCAGTACTTC
TRBV5-5	-	-	TRBJ2-5	CASSTRTEETQYF	TGTGCCAGCAGCACCCGGACAGAAGAGACCCAGTACTTC
TRBV5-1	-	-	TRBJ2-3	CASSAPRGNTDTQYF	TGCGCCAGCAGCGCCCCCCGCGGGAACACAGATACGCAGTATTTT
TRBV5-4	TRBD1	-	TRBJ1-1	CASSYIQGAGTEAFF	TGTGCCAGCAGTTACATTCAGGGGGCTGGAACTGAAGCTTTCTTT
TRBV19	TRBD1	-	TRBJ2-7	CASSKQGRGEQYF	TGTGCCAGTAGTAAACAGGGGCGCGGTGAGCAGTACTTC
TRBV7-3	TRBD2	-	TRBJ2-3	CASSLDWGLASDTQYF	TGTGCCAGCAGCTTAGATTGGGGACTAGCGTCAGATACGCAGTATTTT
TRBV29-1	-	-	TRBJ2-7	CSVGDLGEYEQYF	TGCAGCGTTGGGGACTTGGGGGAATACGAGCAGTACTTC
TRBV10-3	-	few	TRBJ2-2	CAISSGNTGELFF	TGTGCCATCAGTAGCGGGAACACCGGGGAGCTGTTTTTT
TRBV7-2	TRBD2	-	TRBJ2-5	CASSILAVQETQYF	TGTGCCAGCAGCATCCTAGCGGTCCAAGAGACCCAGTACTTC
TRBV7-2	TRBD1	-	TRBJ1-2	CASSLTRAGGKGYGYTF	TGTGCCAGCAGCTTAACCCGCGCAGGGGGAAAAGGCTATGGCTACACCTTC
TRBV27	TRBD1	-	TRBJ1-2	CASSSRSRGTGNYGYTF	TGTGCCAGCAGTTCCCGCTCAAGAGGGACAGGGAACTATGGCTACACCTTC
TRBV19	TRBD2	-	TRBJ2-2	CASSPEPGLAFAGELFF	TGTGCCAGTAGCCCAGAGCCGGGACTAGCGTTTGCCGGGGAGCTGTTTTTT
TRBV19	-	-	TRBJ2-1	CASSGRTGSSYNEQFF	TGTGCCAGTAGTGGACGGACTGGGAGCTCCTACAATGAGCAGTTCTTC
TRBV5-4	TRBD2	-	TRBJ2-5	CASSQAGGTAQETQYF	TGTGCCAGCAGCCAGGCGGGGGGGACGGCACAAGAGACCCAGTACTTC
TRBV7-2	TRBD1	-	TRBJ1-1	CASRRRTGADGTEAFF	TGTGCCAGCAGGCGCCGGACAGGGGCGGATGGCACTGAAGCTTTCTTT
TRBV28	TRBD2	-	TRBJ2-1	CASSPRRQIRTSGSKNEQFF	TGTGCCAGCAGTCCCCGGAGGCAAATCCGGACTAGCGGGAGTAAGAATGAGCAGTTCTTC
TRBV5-1	TRBD2	few	TRBJ2-1	CASSLMPGLAGGPEKNEQFF	TGCGCCAGCAGCTTAATGCCGGGACTAGCGGGAGGGCCTGAGAAGAATGAGCAGTTCTTC
TRBV7-9	-	-	TRBJ1-1	CASSRRVISTEAFF	TGTGCCAGCAGCAGGAGGGTTATCAGCACTGAAGCTTTCTTT
TRBV7-2	-	few	TRBJ1-1	CASSLREGGTEAFF	TGTGCCAGCAGCCTCAGGGAAGGGGGCACTGAAGCTTTCTTT
TRBV10-3	TRBD2	-	TRBJ2-3	CAISGPGGSGADTQYF	TGTGCCATCAGTGGGCCGGGGGGGAGTGGGGCAGATACGCAGTATTTT
TRBV27	TRBD1	-	TRBJ1-4	CASSFGQANEKLFF	TGTGCCAGCAGTTTCGGACAGGCTAATGAAAAACTGTTTTTT
TRBV7-9	TRBD1	-	TRBJ2-2	CSSSSYLFGDRAPGELFF	TGTTCCAGCAGCTCCTACTTGTTCGGGGACAGGGCTCCCGGGGAGCTGTTTTTT
TRBV11-3	-	-	TRBJ2-3	CASSLVDFTRPQFTDTQYF	TGTGCCAGCAGCTTAGTGGACTTCACCCGACCCCAGTTCACAGATACGCAGTATTTT
TRBV7-2	-	-	TRBJ2-1	CASYKWGGSEQFF	TGTGCCAGCTATAAGTGGGGTGGGAGCGAGCAGTTCTTC
TRBV6-4	TRBD1	-	TRBJ1-4	CAALAAGGRRTNEKLFF	TGTGCCGCCCTCGCGGCAGGGGGCAGGAGGACTAATGAAAAACTGTTTTTT
TRBV7-7	TRBD1	few	TRBJ1-5	CASSLVPGGQPQHF	TGTGCTAGCAGCTTAGTCCCAGGGGGGCAGCCCCAGCATTTT
TRBV9	TRBD2	-	TRBJ2-7	CASSREASYEQYF	TGTGCCAGCAGCCGGGAGGCTTCCTACGAGCAGTACTTC
TRBV7-8	TRBD2	-	TRBJ2-7	CASSLARGLAGVFEQYF	TGTGCCAGCAGCTTAGCGCGAGGACTAGCGGGAGTGTTCGAGCAGTACTTC
TRBV7-3	-	-	TRBJ2-3	CASSLGAVTDTQYF	TGTGCCAGCAGCTTAGGAGCGGTCACAGATACGCAGTATTTT
TRBV7-6	TRBD1	-	TRBJ1-3	CASSLAPPGTGGNTIYF	TGTGCCAGCAGCCTAGCCCCTCCCGGGACAGGGGGAAACACCATATATTTT